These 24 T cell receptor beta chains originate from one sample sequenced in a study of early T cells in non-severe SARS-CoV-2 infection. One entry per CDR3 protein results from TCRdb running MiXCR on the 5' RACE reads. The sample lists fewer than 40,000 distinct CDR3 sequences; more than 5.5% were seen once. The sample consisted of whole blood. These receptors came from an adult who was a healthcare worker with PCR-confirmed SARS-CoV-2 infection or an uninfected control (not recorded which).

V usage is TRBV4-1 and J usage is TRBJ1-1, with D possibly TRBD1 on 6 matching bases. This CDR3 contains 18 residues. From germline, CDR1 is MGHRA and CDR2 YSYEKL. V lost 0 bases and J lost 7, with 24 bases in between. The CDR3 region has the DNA TGCGCCAGCAGCCAAGAGCCGTTAAATCACAGGGTAGCCGGTGAAGCTTTCTTT. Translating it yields CASSQEPLNHRVAGEAFF.

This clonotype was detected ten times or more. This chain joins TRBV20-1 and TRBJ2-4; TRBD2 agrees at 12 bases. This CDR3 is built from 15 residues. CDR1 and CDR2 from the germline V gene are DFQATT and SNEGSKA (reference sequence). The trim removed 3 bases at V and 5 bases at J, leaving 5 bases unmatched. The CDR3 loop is CSASLAGGLENIQYF. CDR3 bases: TGCAGTGCTAGCCTAGCGGGAGGGCTTGAAAACATTCAGTACTTC.

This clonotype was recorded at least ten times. The CDR3 protein is CSVDPREPSTDTQYF. In nucleotides, the CDR3 is TGCAGCGTTGATCCCCGGGAGCCTAGCACAGATACGCAGTATTTT. The chain carries TRBV29-1 and TRBJ2-3; a possible D gene is TRBD2 (6 bases). The CDR3 covers 15 residues. Trimming took off 3 bases at V and 0 bases at J, with 13 bases between the two ends. Germline V lookup: CDR1 SQVTM, CDR2 ANQGSEA.

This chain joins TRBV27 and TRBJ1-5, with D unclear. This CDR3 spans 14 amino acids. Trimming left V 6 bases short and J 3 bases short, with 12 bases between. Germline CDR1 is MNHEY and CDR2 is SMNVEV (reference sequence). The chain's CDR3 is CASRGSGNNQPQHF. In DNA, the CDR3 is TGTGCCAGCAGGGGCAGCGGTAACAATCAGCCCCAGCATTTT.

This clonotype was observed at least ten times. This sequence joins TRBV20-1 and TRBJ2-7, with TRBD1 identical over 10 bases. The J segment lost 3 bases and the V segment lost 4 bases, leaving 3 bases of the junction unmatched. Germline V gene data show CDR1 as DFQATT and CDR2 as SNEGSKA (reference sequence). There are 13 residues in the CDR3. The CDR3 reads CSATRDRGYEQYF. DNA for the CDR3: TGCAGTGCTACCAGGGACAGGGGCTACGAGCAGTACTTC.

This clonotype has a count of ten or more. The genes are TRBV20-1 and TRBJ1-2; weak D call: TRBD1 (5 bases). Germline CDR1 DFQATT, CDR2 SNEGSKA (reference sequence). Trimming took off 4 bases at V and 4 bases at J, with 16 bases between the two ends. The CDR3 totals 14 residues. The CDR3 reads CSAIRDGRGYGYTF. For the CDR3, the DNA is TGCAGTGCTATTCGGGACGGACGGGGCTATGGCTACACCTTC.

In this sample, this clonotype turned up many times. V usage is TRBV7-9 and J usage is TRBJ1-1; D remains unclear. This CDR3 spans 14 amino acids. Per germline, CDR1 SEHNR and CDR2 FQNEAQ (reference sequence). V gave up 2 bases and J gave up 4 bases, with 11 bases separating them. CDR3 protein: CASSLLGVGTEAFF. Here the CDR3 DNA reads TGTGCCAGCAGCTTATTAGGAGTGGGCACTGAAGCTTTCTTT.

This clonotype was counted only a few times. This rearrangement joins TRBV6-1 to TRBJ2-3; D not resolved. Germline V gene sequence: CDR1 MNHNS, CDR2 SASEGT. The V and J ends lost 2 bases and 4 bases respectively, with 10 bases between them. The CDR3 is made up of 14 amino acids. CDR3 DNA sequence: TGTGCCAGCAGTGAACGGGTAGCACCAGATACGCAGTATTTT. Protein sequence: CASSERVAPDTQYF.

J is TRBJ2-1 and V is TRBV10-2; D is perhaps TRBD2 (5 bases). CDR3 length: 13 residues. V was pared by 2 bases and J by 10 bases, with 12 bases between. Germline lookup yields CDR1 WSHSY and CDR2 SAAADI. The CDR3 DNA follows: TGCGCCAGCAGTGAGGTCCGGGATGGGGAGCAGTTCTTC. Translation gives CASSEVRDGEQFF.

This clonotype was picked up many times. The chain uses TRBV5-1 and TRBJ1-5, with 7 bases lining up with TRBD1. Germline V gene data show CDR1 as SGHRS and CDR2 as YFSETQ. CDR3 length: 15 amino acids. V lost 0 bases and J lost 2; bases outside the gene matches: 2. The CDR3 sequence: CASSLGQGGNQPQHF. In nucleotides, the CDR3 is TGCGCCAGCAGCTTGGGACAGGGTGGCAATCAGCCCCAGCATTTT.

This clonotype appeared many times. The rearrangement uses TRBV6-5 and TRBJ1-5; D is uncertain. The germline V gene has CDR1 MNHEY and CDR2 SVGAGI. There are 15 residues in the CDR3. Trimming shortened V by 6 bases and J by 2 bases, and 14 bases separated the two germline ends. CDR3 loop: CASREAALGNQPQHF. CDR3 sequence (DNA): TGTGCCAGCAGGGAAGCGGCTTTGGGCAATCAGCCCCAGCATTTT.

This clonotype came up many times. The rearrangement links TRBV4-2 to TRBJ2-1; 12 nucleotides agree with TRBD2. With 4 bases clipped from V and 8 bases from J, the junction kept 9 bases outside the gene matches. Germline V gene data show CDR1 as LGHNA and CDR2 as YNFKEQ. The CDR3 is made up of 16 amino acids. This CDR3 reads CASSPLAGGPFDEQFF. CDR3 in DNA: TGTGCCAGCAGCCCTCTAGCGGGAGGGCCCTTCGATGAGCAGTTCTTC.

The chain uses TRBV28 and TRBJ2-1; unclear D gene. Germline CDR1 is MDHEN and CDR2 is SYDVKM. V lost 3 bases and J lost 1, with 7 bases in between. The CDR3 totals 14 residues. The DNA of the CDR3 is TGTGCCAGCAGTTTCTACGGGTCCTACAATGAGCAGTTCTTC. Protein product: CASSFYGSYNEQFF.

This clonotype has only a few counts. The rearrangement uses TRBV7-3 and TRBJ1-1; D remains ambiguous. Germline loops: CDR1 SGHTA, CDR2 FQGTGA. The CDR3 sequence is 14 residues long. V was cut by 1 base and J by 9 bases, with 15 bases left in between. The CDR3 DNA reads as TGTGCCAGCAGCTTAATTGGAAGGGAGGGAAAAGCTTTCTTT. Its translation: CASSLIGREGKAFF.

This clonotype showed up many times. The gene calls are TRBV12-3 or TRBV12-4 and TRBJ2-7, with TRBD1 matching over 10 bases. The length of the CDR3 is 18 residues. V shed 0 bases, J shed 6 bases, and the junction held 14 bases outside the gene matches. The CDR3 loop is CASSLASSGTGAGVEQYF. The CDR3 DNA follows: TGTGCCAGCAGTTTAGCCTCCTCCGGGACAGGGGCGGGAGTCGAGCAGTACTTC.

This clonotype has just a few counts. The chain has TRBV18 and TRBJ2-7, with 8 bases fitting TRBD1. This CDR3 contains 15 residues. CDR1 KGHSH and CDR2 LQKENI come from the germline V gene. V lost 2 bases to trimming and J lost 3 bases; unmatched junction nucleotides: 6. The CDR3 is CASSPWGTGLYEQYF. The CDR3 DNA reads TGTGCCAGCTCACCATGGGGGACAGGACTCTACGAGCAGTACTTC.

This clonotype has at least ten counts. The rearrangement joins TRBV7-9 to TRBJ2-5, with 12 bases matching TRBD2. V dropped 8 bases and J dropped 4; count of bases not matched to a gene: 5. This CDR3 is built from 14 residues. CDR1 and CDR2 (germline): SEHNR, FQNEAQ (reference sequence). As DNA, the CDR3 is TGTGCCAGCGGTGGACTAGCGGGATTAGAGACCCAGTACTTC. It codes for CASGGLAGLETQYF.

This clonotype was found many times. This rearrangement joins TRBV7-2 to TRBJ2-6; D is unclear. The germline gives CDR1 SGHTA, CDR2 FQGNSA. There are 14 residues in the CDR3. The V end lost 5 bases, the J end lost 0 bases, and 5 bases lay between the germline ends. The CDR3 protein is CASSANSGANVLTF. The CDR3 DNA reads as TGTGCCAGCAGCGCTAACTCTGGGGCCAACGTCCTGACTTTC.

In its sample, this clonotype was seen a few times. DNA of the CDR3: TGTGCCAGCAGATCAAGACAGGGGGCCTTCAGTTACATTCAGTACTTC. It is translated as CASRSRQGAFSYIQYF. The chain carries TRBV28 and TRBJ2-4; 10 bases map to TRBD1. Germline V lookup: CDR1 MDHEN, CDR2 SYDVKM. V lost 6 bases and J lost 8; bases outside the gene matches: 13. The CDR3 extends over 16 amino acids.

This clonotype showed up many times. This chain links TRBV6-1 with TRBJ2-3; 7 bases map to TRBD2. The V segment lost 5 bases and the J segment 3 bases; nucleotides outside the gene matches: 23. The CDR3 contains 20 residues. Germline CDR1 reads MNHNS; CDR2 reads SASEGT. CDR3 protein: CASSPLLLTRFMGGTDTQYF. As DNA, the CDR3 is TGTGCCAGCAGTCCCCTCCTTCTGACCCGCTTCATGGGAGGGACAGATACGCAGTATTTT.

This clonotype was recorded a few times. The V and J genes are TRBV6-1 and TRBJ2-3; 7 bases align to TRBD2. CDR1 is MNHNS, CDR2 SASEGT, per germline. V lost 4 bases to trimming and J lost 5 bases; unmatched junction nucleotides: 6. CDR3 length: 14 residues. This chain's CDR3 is CASSVPGRGDTQYF. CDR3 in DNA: TGTGCCAGCAGTGTTCCAGGGAGGGGAGATACGCAGTATTTT.

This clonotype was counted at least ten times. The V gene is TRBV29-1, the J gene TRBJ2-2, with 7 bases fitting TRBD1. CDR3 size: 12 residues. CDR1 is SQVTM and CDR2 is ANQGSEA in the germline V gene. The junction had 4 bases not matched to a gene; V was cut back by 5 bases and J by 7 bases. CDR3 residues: CSVRTGVGELFF. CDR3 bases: TGCAGCGTTAGGACAGGAGTCGGGGAGCTGTTTTTT.

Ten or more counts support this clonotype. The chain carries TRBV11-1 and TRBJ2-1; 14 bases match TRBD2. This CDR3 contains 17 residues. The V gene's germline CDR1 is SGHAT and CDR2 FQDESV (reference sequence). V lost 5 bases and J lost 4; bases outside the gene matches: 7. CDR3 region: CASSPGLAGGGYNEQFF. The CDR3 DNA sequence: TGTGCCAGCAGCCCAGGACTAGCGGGAGGAGGGTACAATGAGCAGTTCTTC.

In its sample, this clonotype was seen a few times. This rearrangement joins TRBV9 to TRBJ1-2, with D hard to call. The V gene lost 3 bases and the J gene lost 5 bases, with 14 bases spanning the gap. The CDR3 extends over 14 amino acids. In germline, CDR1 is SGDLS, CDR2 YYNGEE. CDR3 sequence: CASSALTYAYGYTF. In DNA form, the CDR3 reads TGTGCCAGCAGCGCCCTTACCTATGCGTATGGCTACACCTTC.